What follows are 6 T cell receptor beta chains derived from one specimen sequenced in a study of T cells after yellow fever vaccination. TCRdb recomputed calls from the 5' RACE reads with MiXCR, one row per CDR3 protein. The profile shows hundreds of thousands of distinct CDR3 sequences, approximately 8% of them singletons. The sequencing used PBMCs, collected roughly 45 days after the first yellow fever vaccination. The receptors were sampled from a man aged 18 to 29 who received the YFV17D yellow fever vaccine.

J is TRBJ2-7 and V is TRBV6-1; 7 nucleotides line up with TRBD2. Germline assignment: CDR1 MNHNS and CDR2 SASEGT. This CDR3 has 16 residues. The chain's CDR3 is CAPYASGGRPSYEQYV. CDR3 DNA: TGTGCGCCTTACGCGTCGGGGGGAAGGCCTTCCTACGAGCAGTACGTC.

The chain recombines TRBV12-3 or TRBV12-4 with TRBJ2-1; TRBD2 aligns across 11 bases. The CDR3 is made up of 17 amino acids. Trimming at V came to 7 bases and at J to 5 bases, leaving 13 bases not matched to a gene. The CDR3 region has the DNA TGTGCCAGCACGAAATCCCCCCTAGCGGGGGGAAACAATGAGCAGTTCTTC. Its protein product is CASTKSPLAGGNNEQFF.

This clonotype was counted a few times. The gene calls are TRBV5-1 and TRBJ1-4; D is unclear. There are 14 residues in the CDR3. Trimming took 4 bases from V and 8 from J, leaving 15 bases between them. Germline-derived CDR1 and CDR2 are SGHRS and YFSETQ. As DNA, the CDR3 is TGCGCCAGCAGCACGGGAAGCGGGCGGGAAAAACTGTTTTTT. Its protein product is CASSTGSGREKLFF.

This clonotype was counted between two and nine times. The V gene is TRBV5-1, the J gene TRBJ1-1; TRBD1 aligns across 10 bases. The germline gives CDR1 SGHRS, CDR2 YFSETQ. The trim removed 3 bases at V and 1 base at J, leaving 3 bases unmatched. This CDR3 has 15 residues. This CDR3 is CASSWTGGSNTEAFF. The DNA of the CDR3 is TGCGCCAGCAGCTGGACAGGGGGATCGAACACTGAAGCTTTCTTT. The full variable domain, in which reference TRBV5-1 and TRBJ1-1 provide the parts outside the CDR3, is KAGVTQTPRYLIKTRGQQVTLSCSPISGHRSVSWYQQTPGQGLQFLFEYFSETQRNKGNFPGRFSGRQFSNSRSEMNVSTLELGDSALYLCASSWTGGSNTEAFFGQGTRLTVV.

This chain links TRBV6-1 with TRBJ1-2, with 8 bases lining up with TRBD1. The CDR3 length is 14 residues. CDR1 is MNHNS and CDR2 is SASEGT in the germline V gene. J lost 3 bases, V lost 2 bases, and 2 bases had no gene match. CDR3 in DNA: TGTGCCAGCAGTGAACAGGGGGCTGACTATGGCTACACCTTC. Translation: CASSEQGADYGYTF.

The chain employs TRBV5-4 and TRBJ2-1; 11 bases match TRBD2. Germline V gene data show CDR1 as SGHNT and CDR2 as YYREEE (reference sequence). The CDR3 has 16 residues. The J segment lost 8 bases and the V segment lost 4 bases, leaving 11 bases of the junction unmatched. CDR3 sequence reads: CASSPILAGGQDEQFF. Written as DNA, the CDR3 is TGTGCCAGCAGCCCTATATTAGCGGGGGGGCAGGATGAGCAGTTCTTC.